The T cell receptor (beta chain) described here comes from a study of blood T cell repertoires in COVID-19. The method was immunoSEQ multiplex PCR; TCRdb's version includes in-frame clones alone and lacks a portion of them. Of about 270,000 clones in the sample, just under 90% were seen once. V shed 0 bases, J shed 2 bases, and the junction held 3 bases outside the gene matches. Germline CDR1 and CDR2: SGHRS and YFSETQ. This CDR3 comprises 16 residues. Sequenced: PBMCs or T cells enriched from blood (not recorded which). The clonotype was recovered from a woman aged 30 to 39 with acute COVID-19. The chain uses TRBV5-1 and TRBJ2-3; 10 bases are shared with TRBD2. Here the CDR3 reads CASSLGGTSVTDTQYF. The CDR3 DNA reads TGCGCCAGCAGCTTGGGGGGGACTAGCGTCACAGATACGCAGTATTTT. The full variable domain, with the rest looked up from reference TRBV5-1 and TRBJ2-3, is KAGVTQTPRYLIKTRGQQVTLSCSPISGHRSVSWYQQTPGQGLQFLFEYFSETQRNKGNFPGRFSGRQFSNSRSEMNVSTLELGDSALYLCASSLGGTSVTDTQYFGPGTRLTVL.